The 17 T cell receptor beta chains listed next were all sequenced from one sample in a study of molecular identifiers for immune sequencing clone quantification. MiXCR was run by TCRdb on the PCR reads, yielding one entry per CDR3 protein. This sample carries 550,000 to 750,000 distinct CDR3 sequences, just under 20% of them seen once, and the ten largest clones take roughly 0.83%. The sample consisted of naive CD8+ T cells from blood, with Jurkat cell RNA spiked in. Subset meaning: FACS-sorted CD8+CD4-CCR7+CD45RA+ naive T cells. All receptors come from a human donor in good health. Some libraries in this study had Jurkat cell RNA spiked in.

To note about this clonotype: A much larger clone is a single base away; this may be a read error. The CDR3 loop reads CASSERVGHNQETQYF. CDR3 nucleotide sequence: TGTGCCAGCAGTGAACGGGTAGGGCATAACCAAGAGACCCAGTACTTC. The V and J genes are TRBV25-1 and TRBJ2-5; D is undetermined. Germline assignment: CDR1 MGHDK and CDR2 SYGVNS. There are 16 residues in the CDR3. Trimming took off 2 bases at V and 0 bases at J, with 13 bases between the two ends.

This clonotype was seen a single time. Being one base from a much bigger clone, this may be a read error. The chain has TRBV6-2 or TRBV6-3 and TRBJ2-3; D remains unclear. This CDR3 spans 16 amino acids. Germline lookup yields CDR1 MNHEY and CDR2 SVGEGT. V lost 6 bases and J 2 bases, leaving 18 bases between the germline ends. The CDR3 spells CASSPFVGITTDTQYF. For the CDR3, the DNA is TGTGCCAGCAGCCCCTTCGTGGGGATCACCACAGATACGCAGTATTTT.

This clonotype was counted at least ten times. V and J are TRBV20-1 and TRBJ2-7; D is undetermined. Trimming cost V 6 bases and J 3 bases, with 9 bases left between them. The germline V gene has CDR1 DFQATT and CDR2 SNEGSKA (reference sequence). This CDR3 has 11 amino acids. The CDR3 protein is CSATDGYEQYF. DNA of the CDR3: TGCAGTGCAACTGACGGCTACGAGCAGTACTTC.

This clonotype has a count of ten or more. The V gene is TRBV5-4, the J gene TRBJ2-3; D might be TRBD2 (6 bases). With 0 bases removed from V and 5 bases from J, the gap between germline ends came to 13 bases. The length of the CDR3 is 15 residues. CDR1 is SGHNT and CDR2 is YYREEE in the germline V gene (reference sequence). The CDR3 coding sequence is TGTGCCAGCAGCTTGGCGGGGGATCGGGGAGATACGCAGTATTTT. This codes for CASSLAGDRGDTQYF. Drawing the rest from reference TRBV5-4 and TRBJ2-3, the complete variable domain is ETGVTQSPTHLIKTRGQQVTLRCSSQSGHNTVSWYQQALGQGPQFIFQYYREEENGRGNFPPRFSGLQFPNYSSELNVNALELDDSALYLCASSLAGDRGDTQYFGPGTRLTVL.

This clonotype has just a few counts. This chain connects TRBV27 to TRBJ2-1; 7 bases map to TRBD2. The V and J ends lost 1 base and 4 bases, in that order; junction bases with no gene match: 1. Germline values: CDR1 MNHEY, CDR2 SMNVEV (reference sequence). CDR3 length: 14 amino acids. CDR3 DNA sequence: TGTGCCAGCAGTTTATTGGGGGGGTACAATGAGCAGTTCTTC. Translated, it gives CASSLLGGYNEQFF.

This clonotype was seen at least ten times. This chain uses TRBV20-1 with TRBJ2-7; D might be TRBD1 (5 bases). Germline V gives CDR1 DFQATT, CDR2 SNEGSKA (reference sequence). This CDR3 is built from 14 residues. V lost 4 bases and J 2 bases, leaving 15 bases between the germline ends. The CDR3 DNA reads as TGCAGTGCTACGACGGAGATAGGGGCCTACGAGCAGTACTTC. Protein: CSATTEIGAYEQYF.

This clonotype was picked up many times. This sequence joins TRBV29-1 and TRBJ2-7, with 10 bases aligning to TRBD2. The junction had 8 bases not matched to a gene; V was cut back by 5 bases and J by 4 bases. Germline V gives CDR1 SQVTM, CDR2 ANQGSEA. The CDR3 has 14 amino acids. CDR3 nucleotides: TGCAGCGTTCCCGCTAGCGGGAGTGCGTACGAGCAGTACTTC. As protein: CSVPASGSAYEQYF.

In its sample, this clonotype was seen many times. The V and J genes are TRBV7-6 and TRBJ2-7, with 9 bases matching TRBD2. The germline V gene encodes CDR1 SGHVS and CDR2 FNYEAQ. Trimming at V came to 1 base and at J to 10 bases, leaving 8 bases not matched to a gene. The CDR3 sequence is 14 residues long. The CDR3 sequence is CASSLVASGGPQYF. CDR3 coding DNA: TGTGCCAGCAGCTTAGTTGCCAGCGGGGGGCCTCAGTACTTC.

Turning to this clonotype: This may be a read error, as it is one base from a much larger clone. The chain combines TRBV4-2 with TRBJ2-1; TRBD2 might be the D (6 bases). Germline CDR1 is LGHNA and CDR2 is YNFKEQ. The CDR3 length is 16 residues. CDR3 DNA sequence: TGTGCCAGCAACTCGGAGGCGGTGGCGGACTACAATGAGCAGTCCTTC. As protein: CASNSEAVADYNEQSF.

In this sample, this clonotype turned up a few times. V is TRBV11-2 and J is TRBJ2-1, with TRBD1 matching over 9 bases. This CDR3 spans 13 amino acids. Per the germline V gene, CDR1 is SGHAT and CDR2 is FQNNGV. V trimming: 10 bases; J trimming: 8 bases; junction bases outside the gene matches: 9. The CDR3 DNA is TGTGCCACCGAACGAAACAGGGGGCATGAGCAGTTCTTC. This gives the protein CATERNRGHEQFF. The full variable domain, with the rest looked up from reference TRBV11-2 and TRBJ2-1, is EAGVAQSPRYKIIEKRQSVAFWCNPISGHATLYWYQQILGQGPKLLIQFQNNGVVDDSQLPKDRFSAERLKGVDSTLKIQPAKLEDSAVYLCATERNRGHEQFFGPGTRLTVL.

The V call is TRBV4-1, the J call TRBJ2-2; D gene ambiguous. Trimming removed 2 bases at V and 2 bases at J, with 12 bases between. From germline, CDR1 is MGHRA and CDR2 YSYEKL. The CDR3 loop spans 16 amino acids. The CDR3 DNA reads TGCGCCAGCAGCCAACACGATTCCTTAAACACCGGGGAGCTGTTTTTT. It yields the protein CASSQHDSLNTGELFF.

To note about this clonotype: Just one base apart from a much larger clone, this may be a read error. The CDR3 protein is CASSGSYGGTEAFF. CDR3 nucleotides: TGTGCCAGCAGTGGATCGTACGGCGGCACTGAAGCTTTCTTT. The chain has TRBV6-1 and TRBJ1-1; D gene uncertain. V lost 4 bases, J lost 4 bases, and 13 bases lay in between. CDR1 and CDR2 (germline): MNHNS, SASEGT. The CDR3 is made up of 14 amino acids.

In its sample, this clonotype was seen many times. This rearrangement joins TRBV4-3 to TRBJ2-3; unclear D gene. V gave up 0 bases and J gave up 2 bases, with 15 bases separating them. Per germline, CDR1 LGHNA and CDR2 YSLEER. The CDR3 spans 17 residues. CDR3 residues: CASSQDGAVVPTDTQYF. CDR3 bases: TGCGCCAGCAGCCAAGATGGAGCAGTAGTACCCACAGATACGCAGTATTTT.

This clonotype appeared a single time. This chain links TRBV19 with TRBJ2-7; the match to TRBD2 covers 8 bases. The length of the CDR3 is 14 residues. Trimming cost V 3 bases and J 6 bases; bases outside gene matches: 7. CDR1 and CDR2 from the germline V gene are LNHDA and SQIVND (reference sequence). The CDR3 bases are TGTGCCAGTAGTATTGCCAGCGGGAGTTGCGAGCAGTACTTC. As protein: CASSIASGSCEQYF.

A note on this clonotype: A read error may explain this, as a much larger clone is one base away. This chain joins TRBV7-2 and TRBJ1-2; 10 nucleotides match TRBD1. Germline-derived CDR1 and CDR2 are SGHTA and FQGNSA. This CDR3 spans 16 amino acids. In DNA, the CDR3 is TGTGCCAGCAGCTTAGCCGGACAGGGGGGGTACTATGACTACACCTTC. Its translation is CASSLAGQGGYYDYTF. The full variable domain, with the rest looked up from reference TRBV7-2 and TRBJ1-2, is GAGVSQSPSNKVTEKGKDVELRCDPISGHTALYWYRQSLGQGLEFLIYFQGNSAPDKSGLPSDRFSAERTGGSVSTLTIQRTQQEDSAVYLCASSLAGQGGYYDYTFGSGTRLTVV.

Points on this clonotype: One base away lies a much larger clone, so this may be a sequencing read error. The chain combines TRBV27 with TRBJ1-2, with D tentatively TRBD1 (5 bases). The CDR3 runs to 14 residues. V lost 5 bases and J 3 bases, leaving 13 bases between the germline ends. Per germline, CDR1 MNHEY and CDR2 SMNVEV (reference sequence). DNA for the CDR3: TGTGCCAGCAGTACGAGGGGCGCAGACTATGGCTACACCTTC. Protein: CASSTRGADYGYTF.

About this clonotype itself: Compared with germline, one end of the junction differs, possibly owing to a read error. The CDR3 region has the DNA TGTGCCGGTAGTATAGATCGTTCGGGCTACGAGACCCAGTACTTC. It encodes CAGSIDRSGYETQYF. The chain has TRBV19 and TRBJ2-5; no definite D call. From germline, CDR1 is LNHDA and CDR2 SQIVND (reference sequence). The CDR3 is made up of 15 amino acids.